This T cell receptor (beta chain) was identified during a study of T cell responses to AZD1222 COVID-19 vaccine. Trimming left V 6 bases short and J 2 bases short, with 11 bases between. Germline loops: CDR1 SNHLY, CDR2 FYNNEI. This CDR3 is built from 13 residues. With regard to this clone: Its antigen is as yet unknown.

Study-level findings and limits: Regions 160-218 and 743-854 held dominance among vaccine-associated CD4 TCRs, which spanned spike. Every sample of the repertoires postdated the peak T cell response. Clonal diversity may have been underestimated, and the donors were mostly white British, with more females than males. At study baseline, merely roughly 6 AZD1222 recipients were seropositive.

Clones were read by immunoSEQ multiplex PCR, and TCRdb kept only the in-frame ones, dropping some. The table shows about 150,000 clones, with less than 95% occurring only once. The source is an adult who received the AZD1222 COVID-19 vaccine. The chain links TRBV2 to TRBJ2-7; D perhaps matches TRBD2 (6 bases). Sequencing was performed on peripheral blood, taken 28 days after the second AZD1222 dose. This CDR3 is CASRGTGAYEQYF. The CDR3, as DNA: TGTGCCAGCAGGGGGACTGGAGCCTACGAGCAGTACTTC.